Given below is one TCR beta chain in context. With a much larger clone just one base away, this may be a read error. CDR3 length equals 16 residues. CDR1 is PRHDT and CDR2 is FYEKMQ in the germline V gene (reference sequence). These data come from a study of T-cell memory formation after mild COVID-19. TCRdb reprocessed the 5' RACE reads with MiXCR, giving one entry per CDR3 protein. The data contain more than 15,000 distinct CDR3 sequences, 23% of them seen just once; the ten biggest clones take up 45% to 65%. Specimen: PBMCs or a T cell subset sorted from them (not recorded which). The TCR comes from a man younger than 35 who had mild COVID-19 (a few samples of this study predate the infection). Cell type and time point are not known. The chain employs TRBV13 and TRBJ1-2; D may be TRBD1 (6 bases). Written as DNA, the CDR3 is TGTGCCAGCAGCACAGGGCCGCAGACATCTAACTATGGCCACACCTTC. This codes for CASSTGPQTSNYGHTF.